This T cell receptor beta chain was observed in a study of identical twins listed by TCRdb under 2016. With respect to the entire study: The study deep-sequenced TCR alpha and beta repertoires from monozygotic twins, unrelated adults of various ages and cord blood to test whether fetal clonotypes persist. To rule out contamination, replicate twin experiments were performed at different times with different library preparation protocols. Overall study outcomes, separate from this receptor: Fewer insertions were carried by abundant cord blood beta clonotypes, a similar but weaker trend appeared in young adult naive repertoires, and no such trend appeared in memory repertoires. Excess twin sharing in beta out-of-frame sequences was weaker because fewer shared sequences lowered the signal-to-noise ratio. Zero-insertion analyses could be partly confounded by invariant T cells such as MAIT and iNKT, although diverse VJ usage argued against such confounding for most clonotypes. Compared with coincidental sharing between unrelated individuals, out-of-frame TCR alpha sequences shared between twins showed an excess of sequences with low generation probability. Recombination models systematically underestimated out-of-frame TCR alpha sharing in monozygotic twins but agreed with sharing between unrelated individuals. Because the same donors could not be followed over many years, the conclusions relied on cross-sectional statistical analysis.

This clonotype has a handful of counts. Its antigen is currently not known. Qualities for individual bases were not recorded, and no much larger clone is one base off. Receptor libraries were prepared by 5' RACE. The sequencing machine was an Illumina HiSeq 2000. A universal primer binding site was introduced by template switching, and a unique molecular identifier was present in the final cDNA, enabling accurate counting of TCR cDNA molecules. First-strand cDNA for TCR alpha and beta chains was synthesized from specific primers in the conserved constant-segment region. To control for contamination, every cDNA library was double barcoded, receiving both a SMART-Mk sample barcode and Illumina barcodes. Two successive PCR steps introduced TruSeq adapter sequences along with Illumina sample barcodes. The TCR alpha and beta cDNA libraries were sequenced on the Illumina HiSeq platform using custom primers. The paper's processing steps were these. Unique molecular identifiers were extracted from raw reads with MiGEC, and CDR3 positions were determined with MiXCR. For each individual, recombination models were inferred using an EM algorithm with the repgenHMM and IGoR tools. The tcR package in R was used for shared clonotype analysis, with sharing normalized by the product of cloneset sizes. To study raw recombination without the effects of thymic and clonal selection, out-of-frame nonproductive sequences were analyzed. TCRdb reran the public reads through fastp at Q25 and MiXCR, keeping productive beta chains. Every entry covers one CDR3 protein and lists the most common genes and DNA from its rows. These V and J calls originate from TCRdb's pipeline instead of the authors' own analysis. This sample is represented by 1,800,000 or so distinct CDR3 sequences; 25% to 35% of them were singletons. Of the sample, less than 0.35% falls within the top ten clones.

Every donor in the study was a healthy Caucasian. V was cut back by 5 bases and J by 1 base, leaving a gap of 14 bases between them. The CDR3 numbers 15 residues from cysteine through phenylalanine. The kept DNA is CDR3 alone, 45 bases in frame from the first base. Looking up the germline V gene (reference sequence) yields CDR1 LGHDT and CDR2 YNNKEL. This receptor was identified in a newborn girl in good health. Sequenced: cord blood. Recombination joined TRBV3-1 with TRBJ1-2; D gene: possibly TRBD1, on 5 matching bases. The CDR3 protein is CASSTSLGGNYGYTF. In nucleotide form, the sequence is TGTGCCAGCAGCACATCGTTGGGGGGTAACTATGGCTACACCTTC.